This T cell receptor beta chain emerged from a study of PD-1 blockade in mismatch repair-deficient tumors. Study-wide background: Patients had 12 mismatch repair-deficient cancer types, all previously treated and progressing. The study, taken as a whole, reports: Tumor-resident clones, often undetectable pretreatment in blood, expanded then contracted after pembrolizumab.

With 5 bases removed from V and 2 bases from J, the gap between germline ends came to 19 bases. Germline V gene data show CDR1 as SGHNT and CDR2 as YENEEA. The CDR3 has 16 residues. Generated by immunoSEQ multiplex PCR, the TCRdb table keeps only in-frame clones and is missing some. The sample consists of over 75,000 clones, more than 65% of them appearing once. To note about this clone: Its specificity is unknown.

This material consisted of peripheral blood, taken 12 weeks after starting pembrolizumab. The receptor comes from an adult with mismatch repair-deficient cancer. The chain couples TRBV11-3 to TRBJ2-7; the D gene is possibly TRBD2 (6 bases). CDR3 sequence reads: CASSRPVGTETYEQYF. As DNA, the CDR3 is TGTGCCAGCAGCCGCCCAGTTGGGACTGAAACCTACGAGCAGTACTTC.